This T cell receptor (beta chain) was retrieved from a study of T cell clones after liver transplantation. Whole-study context: Samples came from ITN030ST, which attempted immunosuppression withdrawal within 2 years of liver transplantation.

Assay: immunoSEQ multiplex PCR; the TCRdb copy retains only in-frame clones and omits some. Of some 70,000 clones listed, about nine tenths were seen once; the top ten hold about 2.5%. CDR1 is KGHSH and CDR2 is LQKENI in the germline V gene. V lost 6 bases and J lost 1; bases outside the gene matches: 4. CDR3 length equals 15 residues. The sample here was CD4+ T cells from blood, taken before liver transplant. This TCR came from a human donor who received a liver transplant. The chain recombines TRBV18 with TRBJ2-3, with 10 bases fitting TRBD1. CDR3 in amino acids: CASSPGTGGTDTQYF. DNA of the CDR3: TGTGCCAGCTCCCCCGGGACAGGGGGCACAGATACGCAGTATTTT. The whole variable domain, remainder taken from reference TRBV18 and TRBJ2-3, is NAGVMQNPRHLVRRRGQEARLRCSPMKGHSHVYWYRQLPEEGLKFMVYLQKENIIDESGMPKERFSAEFPKEGPSILRIQQVVRGDSAAYFCASSPGTGGTDTQYFGPGTRLTVL.